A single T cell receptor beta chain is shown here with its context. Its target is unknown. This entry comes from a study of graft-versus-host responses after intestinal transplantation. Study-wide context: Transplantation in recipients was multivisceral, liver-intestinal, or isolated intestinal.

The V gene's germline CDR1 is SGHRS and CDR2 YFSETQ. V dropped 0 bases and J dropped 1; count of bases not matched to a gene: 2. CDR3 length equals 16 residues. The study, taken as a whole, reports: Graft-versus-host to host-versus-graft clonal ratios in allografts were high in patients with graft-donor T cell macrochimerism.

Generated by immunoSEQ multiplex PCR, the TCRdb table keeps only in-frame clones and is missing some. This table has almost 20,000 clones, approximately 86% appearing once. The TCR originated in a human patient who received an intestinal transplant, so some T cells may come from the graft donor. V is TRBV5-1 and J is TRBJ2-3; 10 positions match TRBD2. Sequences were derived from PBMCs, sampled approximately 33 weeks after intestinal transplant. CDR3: CASSLDGLAGTDTQYF. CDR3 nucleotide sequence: TGCGCCAGCAGCTTGGATGGACTAGCGGGCACAGATACGCAGTATTTT. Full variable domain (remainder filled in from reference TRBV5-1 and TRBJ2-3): KAGVTQTPRYLIKTRGQQVTLSCSPISGHRSVSWYQQTPGQGLQFLFEYFSETQRNKGNFPGRFSGRQFSNSRSEMNVSTLELGDSALYLCASSLDGLAGTDTQYFGPGTRLTVL.